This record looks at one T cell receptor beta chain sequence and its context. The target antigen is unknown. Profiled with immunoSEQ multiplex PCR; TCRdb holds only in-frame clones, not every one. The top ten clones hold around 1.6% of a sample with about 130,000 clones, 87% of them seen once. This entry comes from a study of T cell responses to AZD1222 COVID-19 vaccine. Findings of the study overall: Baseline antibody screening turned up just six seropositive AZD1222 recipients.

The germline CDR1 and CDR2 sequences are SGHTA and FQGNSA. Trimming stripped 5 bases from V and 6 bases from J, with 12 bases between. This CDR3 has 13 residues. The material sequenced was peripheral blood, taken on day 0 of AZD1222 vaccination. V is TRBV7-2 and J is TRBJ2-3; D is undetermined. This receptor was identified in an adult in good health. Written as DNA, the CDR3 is TGTGCCAGCAGCGCCCTGACCCAGGATACGCAGTATTTT. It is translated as CASSALTQDTQYF.